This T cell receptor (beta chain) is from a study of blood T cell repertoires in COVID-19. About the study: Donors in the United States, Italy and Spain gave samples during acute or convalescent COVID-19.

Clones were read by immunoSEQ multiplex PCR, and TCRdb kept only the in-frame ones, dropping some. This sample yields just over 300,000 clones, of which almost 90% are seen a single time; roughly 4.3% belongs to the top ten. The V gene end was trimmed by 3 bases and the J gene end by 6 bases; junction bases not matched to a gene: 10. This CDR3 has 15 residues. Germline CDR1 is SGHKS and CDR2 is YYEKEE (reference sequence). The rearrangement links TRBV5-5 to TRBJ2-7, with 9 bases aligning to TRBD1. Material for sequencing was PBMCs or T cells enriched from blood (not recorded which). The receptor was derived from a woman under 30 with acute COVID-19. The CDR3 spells CASSSSPGQGGEQYF. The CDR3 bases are TGTGCCAGCAGCTCCTCCCCGGGACAGGGAGGCGAGCAGTACTTC.